The rows below give T cell receptor beta chains drawn from one sample of a study of identical twins. TCRdb ran MiXCR on the 5' RACE reads and lists one entry per CDR3 protein. The sample consists of 1.5 million or so distinct CDR3 sequences, under 35% of them appearing once. Sequenced: cord blood. Every receptor here comes from a newborn girl in good health. CDR3s include the opening cysteine and the closing phenylalanine or tryptophan. The D gene is left open where the match is weak. Clone size is given for some rows only: seen once, a few or many times, or a class if the clone is expanded.

j_call d_call clone_size v_call cdr3_nt cdr3_aa
TRBJ2-1 NA few TRBV20-1 TGCAGTGCTAGAGGTCTAGACTCCTACAATGAGCAGTTCTTC CSARGLDSYNEQFF
TRBJ2-1 NA NA TRBV24-1 TGTGCCACCAGTGACCCGCTCCGGGAGCAGTTCTTC CATSDPLREQFF
TRBJ2-5 NA NA TRBV29-1 TGCAGCGGTGAAGACCGGCGGAAAGAGACCCAGTACTTC CSGEDRRKETQYF
TRBJ2-3 NA NA TRBV27 TGTGCCAGCAGCTACAAGGACCCTTCCACAGATACGCAGTATTTT CASSYKDPSTDTQYF
TRBJ2-7 TRBD2 NA TRBV20-1 TGCAGTGCTAGGCGACGGGAGGCTTACAATGAGCAGTACTTC CSARRREAYNEQYF
TRBJ2-5 NA NA TRBV11-2 TGTGCCAGCAGCTTTCCCTTTGGGGAGTACAGGGCGGGAGAGACCCAGTACTTC CASSFPFGEYRAGETQYF
TRBJ1-5 TRBD1 few TRBV20-1 TGCAGTGCTCAACAGGGGGCGAATCAGCCCCAGCATTTT CSAQQGANQPQHF
TRBJ2-7 NA NA TRBV6-1 TGTGCCAGCAGTGAAAATTATCCCTCCTACGAGCAGTACTTC CASSENYPSYEQYF
TRBJ2-3 NA once TRBV2 TGTGCCAGCAGTGACGGGGTTACAGATACGCAGTATTTT CASSDGVTDTQYF
TRBJ2-1 TRBD2 few TRBV11-2 TGTGCCAGCAGCTATGACCCCAAGGGGACTAGGCACAATGAGCAGTTCTTC CASSYDPKGTRHNEQFF
TRBJ2-7 NA NA TRBV24-1 TGTGTCACCAGTGATTCCCGGGACTCCTCCTACGAGCAGTACTTC CVTSDSRDSSYEQYF
TRBJ2-3 NA NA TRBV4-2 TGTGCCAGCAGCCAAGCGGGTAGATCAAGCACAGATACGCAGTATTTT CASSQAGRSSTDTQYF
TRBJ1-2 NA many TRBV10-3 TGTGCCATCAGTGACAATAACTATGGCTACACCTTC CAISDNNYGYTF
TRBJ2-7 TRBD2 NA TRBV20-1 TGCAGTGCTAGAGGACTAGCGGGAGTTGGTGGGAGCTACGAGCAGTACTTC CSARGLAGVGGSYEQYF
TRBJ2-7 TRBD1 NA TRBV20-1 TGCAGTGTCGGACAGGGGATCTCCTACGAGCAGTACTTC CSVGQGISYEQYF
TRBJ2-1 TRBD2 many TRBV10-3 TGTGCCATCAGTCAAACTAGCGGCCCCTACAATGAGCAGTTCTTC CAISQTSGPYNEQFF
TRBJ1-2 TRBD1 few TRBV4-1 TGCGCCAGCAGCCAAGTGGGGACAGTCGACTATGGCTACACCTTC CASSQVGTVDYGYTF
TRBJ1-4 NA NA TRBV7-9 TGTGCCAGTAGCAGGGTGATAAATGAAAAACTGTTTTTT CASSRVINEKLFF
TRBJ2-5 NA many TRBV12-3/TRBV12-4 TGTGCCTGTAGTCTGTGGGAGACCCAGTACTTC CACSLWETQYF
TRBJ2-7 NA NA TRBV13 TGTGCCAGCAGCTTCTCCGGTCGCCGCGTCGAGCAGTACTTC CASSFSGRRVEQYF
TRBJ1-5 NA NA TRBV2 TGTGCCAGCAGGGGCCAGGCGTATAGCAATCAGCCCCAGCATTTT CASRGQAYSNQPQHF
TRBJ2-7 TRBD2 NA TRBV20-1 TGCAGTGCTGACAGGACTAGCGGGAGGAACGAGCAGTACTTC CSADRTSGRNEQYF
TRBJ2-1 TRBD2 NA TRBV4-1 TGCGCCAGCAGCCAAGTTGAGCGGGGCATGGGGGATGAGCAGTTCTTC CASSQVERGMGDEQFF
TRBJ2-7 NA few TRBV18 TGTGCCAGCTCACCAGGCAGGGAGAACTACGAGCAGTACTTC CASSPGRENYEQYF
TRBJ2-7 NA NA TRBV28 TGTGCCAGCAGCCCTGCCCGGATACACTACGAGCAGTACTTC CASSPARIHYEQYF
TRBJ2-1 NA few TRBV4-2 TGTGCCAGCGAGCCGGGGGCCGGTATGGGTGAGCAGTTCTTC CASEPGAGMGEQFF
TRBJ2-3 TRBD2 few TRBV25-1 TGTGCCAGCAGTGAAAGGGGACTAGCGGGAGAGGGCGCAGATACGCAGTATTTT CASSERGLAGEGADTQYF
TRBJ2-7 NA NA TRBV10-3 TGTGCCATCAGTGAGTCGATGGGGCGCCTCTACGAGCAGTACTTC CAISESMGRLYEQYF
TRBJ2-5 TRBD2 many TRBV28 TGTGCCAGCAGTTTATTTTGGTCTAGCGGGAGGCTTCAAGAGACCCAGTACTTC CASSLFWSSGRLQETQYF
TRBJ2-2 NA NA TRBV7-6 TGTGCCAGCAGCTTATCCGGAGAAGGGGAGCTGTTTTTT CASSLSGEGELFF
TRBJ2-7 TRBD2 NA TRBV5-1 TGCGCCAGCAGCCCGGGACTAGCCATATACCCTTACGAGCAGTACTTC CASSPGLAIYPYEQYF
TRBJ2-4 NA NA TRBV12-3/TRBV12-4 TGTGCCAGCAGTTTCCAGGGAAACTTAGGCGATGAGCAGTACTTC CASSFQGNLGDEQYF
TRBJ2-1 TRBD2 NA TRBV12-3/TRBV12-4 TGTGCCAGCAGTTTAGGGGAGCGGGAGGGTCCGTTCTTC CASSLGEREGPFF
TRBJ1-2 NA few TRBV7-8 TGTGCCAGCAGCTTAACGCGGTGGGGGGGAAGGGATGGCTACACCTTC CASSLTRWGGRDGYTF
TRBJ1-4 NA once TRBV29-1 TGCAGCGTGGGGACGGACACTAGTGAAAAACTGTTTTTT CSVGTDTSEKLFF
TRBJ2-5 TRBD1 few TRBV11-2 TGTGCCAGCAGCTTCGGACAGGGACGAGGAGAGACCCAGTACTTC CASSFGQGRGETQYF
TRBJ2-7 TRBD2 NA TRBV5-1 TGCGCCAGCAGCTTGGTCGGGAGGTCCTACAATGAGCAGTACTTC CASSLVGRSYNEQYF
TRBJ2-1 TRBD2 few TRBV4-2 TGTGCCAGCAGCCAAGAGGGACTAGCGGGCTACAATGAGCAGTTCTTC CASSQEGLAGYNEQFF
TRBJ1-1 NA NA TRBV10-3 TGTGCCATGGGAAAAGGGGGCACTGAAGCTTTCTTT CAMGKGGTEAFF
TRBJ2-2 TRBD2 NA TRBV20-1 TGCAGTGCCGGCGGGAGAGGGACCGGGGAGCTGTTTTTT CSAGGRGTGELFF